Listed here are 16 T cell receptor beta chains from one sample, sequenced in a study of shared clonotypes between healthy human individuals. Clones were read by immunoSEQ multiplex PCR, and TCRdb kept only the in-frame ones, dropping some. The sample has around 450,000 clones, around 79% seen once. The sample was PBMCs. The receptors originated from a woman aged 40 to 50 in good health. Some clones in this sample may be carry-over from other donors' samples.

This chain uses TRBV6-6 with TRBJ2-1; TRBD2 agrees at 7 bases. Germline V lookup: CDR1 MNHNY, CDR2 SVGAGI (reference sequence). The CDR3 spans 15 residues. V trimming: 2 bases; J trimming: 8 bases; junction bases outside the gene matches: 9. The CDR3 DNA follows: TGTGCCAGCAGTTACCCCGGGGGAGGGACCGATGAGCAGTTCTTC. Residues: CASSYPGGGTDEQFF.

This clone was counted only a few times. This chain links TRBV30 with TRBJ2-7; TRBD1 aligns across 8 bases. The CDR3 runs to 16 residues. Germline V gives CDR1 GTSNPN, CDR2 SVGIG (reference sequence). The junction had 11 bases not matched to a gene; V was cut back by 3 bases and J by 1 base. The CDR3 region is CAWSRRLGQGSYEQYF. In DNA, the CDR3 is TGTGCCTGGAGCCGACGTCTTGGACAGGGTTCCTACGAGCAGTACTTC.

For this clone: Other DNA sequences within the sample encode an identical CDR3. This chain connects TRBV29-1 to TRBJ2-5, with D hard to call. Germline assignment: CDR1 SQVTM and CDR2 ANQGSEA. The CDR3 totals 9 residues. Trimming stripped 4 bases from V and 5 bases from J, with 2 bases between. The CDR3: CSVGETQYF. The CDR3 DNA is TGCAGCGTTGGCGAGACCCAGTACTTC.

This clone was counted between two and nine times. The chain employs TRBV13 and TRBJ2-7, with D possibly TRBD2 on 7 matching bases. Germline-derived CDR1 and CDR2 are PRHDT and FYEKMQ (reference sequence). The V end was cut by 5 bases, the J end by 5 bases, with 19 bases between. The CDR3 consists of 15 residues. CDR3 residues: CASSLRGGSRNEQYF. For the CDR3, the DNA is TGTGCCAGCAGCCTCCGCGGGGGCTCCCGTAACGAGCAGTACTTC. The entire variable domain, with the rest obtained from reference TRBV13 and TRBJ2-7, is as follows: AAGVIQSPRHLIKEKRETATLKCYPIPRHDTVYWYQQGPGQDPQFLISFYEKMQSDKGSIPDRFSAQQFSDYHSELNMSSLELGDSALYFCASSLRGGSRNEQYFGPGTRLTVT.

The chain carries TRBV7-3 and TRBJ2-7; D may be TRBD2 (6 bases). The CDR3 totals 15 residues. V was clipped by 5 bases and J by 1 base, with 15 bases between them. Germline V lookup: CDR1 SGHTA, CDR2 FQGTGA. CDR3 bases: TGTGCCAGCAGCCCCGTGGGGGAGGCTTCCTACGAGCAGTACTTC. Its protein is CASSPVGEASYEQYF.

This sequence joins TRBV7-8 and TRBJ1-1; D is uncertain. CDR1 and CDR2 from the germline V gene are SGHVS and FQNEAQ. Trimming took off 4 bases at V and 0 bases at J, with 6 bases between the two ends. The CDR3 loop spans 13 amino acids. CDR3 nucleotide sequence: TGTGCCAGCAGCTCCCCGTTGAACACTGAAGCTTTCTTT. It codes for CASSSPLNTEAFF.

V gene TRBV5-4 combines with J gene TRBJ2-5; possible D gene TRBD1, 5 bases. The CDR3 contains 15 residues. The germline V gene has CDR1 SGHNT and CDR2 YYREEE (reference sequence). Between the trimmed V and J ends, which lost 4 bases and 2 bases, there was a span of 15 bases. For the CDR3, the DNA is TGTGCCAGCAGCCGACAAGCCACAGGTCAAGAGACCCAGTACTTC. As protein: CASSRQATGQETQYF.

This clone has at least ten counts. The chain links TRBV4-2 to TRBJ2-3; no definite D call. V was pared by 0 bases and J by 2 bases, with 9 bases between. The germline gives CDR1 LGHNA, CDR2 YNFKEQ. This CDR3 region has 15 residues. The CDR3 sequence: CASSQDLRLTDTQYF. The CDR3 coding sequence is TGTGCCAGCAGCCAAGATCTGCGCCTCACAGATACGCAGTATTTT.

The CDR3, as DNA: TGTGCCAGTAGTTCCATAGCTGGGGCCTACGAGCAGTACTTC. It translates to CASSSIAGAYEQYF. The V call is TRBV19, the J call TRBJ2-7; D not resolved. V lost 5 bases to trimming and J lost 2 bases, with 13 bases between them. Germline CDR1 reads LNHDA; CDR2 reads SQIVND (reference sequence). The length of the CDR3 is 14 residues.

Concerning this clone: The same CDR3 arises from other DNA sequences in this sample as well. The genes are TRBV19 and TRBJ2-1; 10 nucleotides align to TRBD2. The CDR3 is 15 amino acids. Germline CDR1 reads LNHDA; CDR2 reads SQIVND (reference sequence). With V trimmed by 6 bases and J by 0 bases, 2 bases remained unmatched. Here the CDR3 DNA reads TGTGCCAGTAGCCGGACTAGCGGCTCCTACAATGAGCAGTTCTTC. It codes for CASSRTSGSYNEQFF.

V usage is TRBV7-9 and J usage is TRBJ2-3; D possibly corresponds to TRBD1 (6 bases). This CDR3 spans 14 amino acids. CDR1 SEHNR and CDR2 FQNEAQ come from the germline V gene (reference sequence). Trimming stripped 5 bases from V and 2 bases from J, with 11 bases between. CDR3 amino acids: CASSRDTHTDTQYF. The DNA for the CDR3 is TGTGCCAGCAGCCGGGACACCCACACAGATACGCAGTATTTT.

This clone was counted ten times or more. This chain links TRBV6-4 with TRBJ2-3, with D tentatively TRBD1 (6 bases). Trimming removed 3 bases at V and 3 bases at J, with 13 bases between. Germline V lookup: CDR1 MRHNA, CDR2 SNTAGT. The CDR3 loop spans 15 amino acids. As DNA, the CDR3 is TGTGCCAGCAGTGAAGTAAAGGGGGAGACAGATACGCAGTATTTT. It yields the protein CASSEVKGETDTQYF.

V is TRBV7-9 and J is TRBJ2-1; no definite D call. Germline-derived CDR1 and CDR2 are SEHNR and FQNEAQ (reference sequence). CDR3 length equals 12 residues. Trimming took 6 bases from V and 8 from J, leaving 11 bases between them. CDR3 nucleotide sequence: TGTGCCAGCAGATTCGTGCCGGATGAGCAGTTCTTC. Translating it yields CASRFVPDEQFF.

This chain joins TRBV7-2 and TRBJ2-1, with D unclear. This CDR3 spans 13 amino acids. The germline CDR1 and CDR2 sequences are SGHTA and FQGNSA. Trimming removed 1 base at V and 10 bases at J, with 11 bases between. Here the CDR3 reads CASSLDRPREQFF. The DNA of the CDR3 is TGTGCCAGCAGCTTAGACAGACCGCGAGAGCAGTTCTTC.

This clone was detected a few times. The CDR3 protein is CASSDDSRNGYTF. Here the CDR3 DNA reads TGTGCCAGCAGTGACGACAGTAGGAATGGCTACACCTTC. The gene calls are TRBV2 and TRBJ1-2; D may be TRBD1 (5 bases). The germline V and J ends were trimmed by 3 bases and 6 bases, with 11 bases remaining between them. The germline V gene encodes CDR1 SNHLY and CDR2 FYNNEI. This CDR3 region has 13 residues.

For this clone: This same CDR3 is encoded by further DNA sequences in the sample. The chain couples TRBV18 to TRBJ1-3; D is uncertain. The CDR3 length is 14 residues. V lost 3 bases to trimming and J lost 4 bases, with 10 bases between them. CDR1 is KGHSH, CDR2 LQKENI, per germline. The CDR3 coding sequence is TGTGCCAGCTCACCCCCAGAATTAGGAAACACCATATATTTT. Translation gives CASSPPELGNTIYF.